The clone carrying this T cell receptor beta chain was found a few times. Its antigen is undetermined. Between the trimmed V and J ends, which lost 9 bases and 2 bases, there was a span of 19 bases. CDR3 length: 15 amino acids. The germline V gene encodes CDR1 MNHEY and CDR2 SMNVEV (reference sequence). A multiplex PCR was run with 60 Vbeta primers and 13 Jbeta primers. The protocol was immunoSEQ multiplex PCR, while the TCRdb copy is restricted to in-frame clones and leaves out a portion. The sample gives 150,000 or so clones, roughly 72% of which show up once; under 2.5% is in the top ten. This specimen comes from a study of cytomegalovirus exposure and HLA in healthy donors. Findings and limits, study-wide: Within an earlier analysis, most TCR beta V segments proved productive either about 87% or about 30% of the time.

The gene calls are TRBV27 and TRBJ1-2; D unclear. Sequenced input: PBMCs. The sequence derives from a man in his thirties or forties in good health and CMV-seronegative. CDR3 sequence reads: CARTCSQATNYGYTF. The DNA of the CDR3 is TGTGCCAGGACCTGTAGTCAGGCTACGAACTATGGCTACACCTTC.